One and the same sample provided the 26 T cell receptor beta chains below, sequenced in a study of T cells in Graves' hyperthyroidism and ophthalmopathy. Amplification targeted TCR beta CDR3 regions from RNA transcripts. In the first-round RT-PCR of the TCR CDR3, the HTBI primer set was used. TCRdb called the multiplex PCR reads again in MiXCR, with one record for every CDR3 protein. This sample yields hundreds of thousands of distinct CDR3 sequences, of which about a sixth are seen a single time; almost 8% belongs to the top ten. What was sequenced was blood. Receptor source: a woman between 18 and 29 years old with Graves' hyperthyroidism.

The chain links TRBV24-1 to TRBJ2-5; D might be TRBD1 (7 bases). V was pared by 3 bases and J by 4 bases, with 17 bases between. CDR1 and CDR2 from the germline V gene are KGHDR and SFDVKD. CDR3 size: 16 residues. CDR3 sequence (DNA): TGTGCCACCAGTGATCCCTCGGGGGACAGTCGAGAGACCCAGTACTTC. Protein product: CATSDPSGDSRETQYF.

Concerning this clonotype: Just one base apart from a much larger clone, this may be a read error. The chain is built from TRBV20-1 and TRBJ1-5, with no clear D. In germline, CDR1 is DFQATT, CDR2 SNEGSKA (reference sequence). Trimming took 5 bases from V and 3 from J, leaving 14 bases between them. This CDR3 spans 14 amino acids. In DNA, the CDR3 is TGCAGTGCTGGGGAGTGTCGTGACAATCAGCCCCAGCATTTT. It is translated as CSAGECRDNQPQHF.

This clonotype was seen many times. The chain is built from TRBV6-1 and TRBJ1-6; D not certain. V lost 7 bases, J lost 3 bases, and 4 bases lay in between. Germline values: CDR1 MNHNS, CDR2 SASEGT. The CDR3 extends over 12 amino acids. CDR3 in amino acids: CASNLYNSPLHF. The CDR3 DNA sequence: TGTGCCAGCAATCTCTATAATTCACCCCTCCACTTT.

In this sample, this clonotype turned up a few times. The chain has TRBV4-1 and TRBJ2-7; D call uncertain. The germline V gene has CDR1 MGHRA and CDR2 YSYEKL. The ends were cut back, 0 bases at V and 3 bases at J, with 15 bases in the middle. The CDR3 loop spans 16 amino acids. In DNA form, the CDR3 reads TGCGCCAGCAGCCAAGAGTATAGGAGACGACACTACGAGCAGTACTTC. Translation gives CASSQEYRRRHYEQYF.

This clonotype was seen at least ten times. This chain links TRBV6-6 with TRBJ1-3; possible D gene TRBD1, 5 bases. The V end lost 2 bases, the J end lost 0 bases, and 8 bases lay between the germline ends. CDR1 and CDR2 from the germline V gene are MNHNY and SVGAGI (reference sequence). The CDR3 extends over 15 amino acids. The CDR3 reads CASSYDSSSGNTIYF. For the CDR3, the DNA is TGTGCCAGCAGTTACGACAGCTCCTCTGGAAACACCATATATTTT.

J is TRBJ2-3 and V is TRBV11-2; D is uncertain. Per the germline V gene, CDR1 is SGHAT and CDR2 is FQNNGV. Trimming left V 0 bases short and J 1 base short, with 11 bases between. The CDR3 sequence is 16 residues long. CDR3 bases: TGTGCCAGCAGCTTAGAAGGTTGGGCCGGCACAGATACGCAGTATTTT. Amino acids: CASSLEGWAGTDTQYF.

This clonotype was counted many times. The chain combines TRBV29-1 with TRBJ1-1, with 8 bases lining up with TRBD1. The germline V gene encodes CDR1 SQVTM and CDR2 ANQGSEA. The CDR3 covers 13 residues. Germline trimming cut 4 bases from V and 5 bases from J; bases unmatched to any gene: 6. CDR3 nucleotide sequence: TGCAGCGTTGGCGGACAGGGTGAGACTGAAGCTTTCTTT. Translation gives CSVGGQGETEAFF.

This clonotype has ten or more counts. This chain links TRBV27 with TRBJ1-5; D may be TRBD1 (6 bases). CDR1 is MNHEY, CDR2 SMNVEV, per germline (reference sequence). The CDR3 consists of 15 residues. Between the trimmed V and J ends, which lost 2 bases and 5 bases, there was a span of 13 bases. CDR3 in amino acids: CASSLRWGLDQPQHF. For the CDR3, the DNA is TGTGCCAGCAGTTTACGGTGGGGGCTGGATCAGCCCCAGCATTTT.

The CDR3 coding sequence is TGTGCCAGCAGCTTAGGAACAGTAGCGAACACCGGGGAGCTGTTTTTT. Amino acids: CASSLGTVANTGELFF. The genes are TRBV7-3 and TRBJ2-2, with D uncertain. Germline CDR1 and CDR2: SGHTA and FQGTGA. This CDR3 has 16 amino acids. V was cut by 2 bases and J by 0 bases, with 10 bases left in between. Looking up the rest from reference TRBV7-3 and TRBJ2-2 gives the full variable domain: GAGVSQTPSNKVTEKGKYVELRCDPISGHTALYWYRQSLGQGPEFLIYFQGTGAADDSGLPNDRFFAVRPEGSVSTLKIQRTERGDSAVYLCASSLGTVANTGELFFGEGSRLTVL.

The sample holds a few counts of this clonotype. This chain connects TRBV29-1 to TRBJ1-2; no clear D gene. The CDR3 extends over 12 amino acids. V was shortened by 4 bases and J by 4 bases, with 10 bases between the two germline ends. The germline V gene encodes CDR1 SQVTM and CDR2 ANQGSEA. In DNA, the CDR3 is TGCAGCGTTGCGGTTCTCACCTATGGCTACACCTTC. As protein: CSVAVLTYGYTF.

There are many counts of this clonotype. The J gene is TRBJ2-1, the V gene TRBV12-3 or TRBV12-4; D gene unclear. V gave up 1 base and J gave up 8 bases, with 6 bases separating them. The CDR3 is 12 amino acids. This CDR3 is CASSLDGDEQFF. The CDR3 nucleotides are TGTGCCAGCAGTTTAGATGGGGATGAGCAGTTCTTC.

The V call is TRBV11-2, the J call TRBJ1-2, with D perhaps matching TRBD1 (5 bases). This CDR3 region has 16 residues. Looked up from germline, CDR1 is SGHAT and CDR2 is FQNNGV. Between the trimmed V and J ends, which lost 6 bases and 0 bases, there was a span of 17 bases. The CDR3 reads CASSLWGGTSNYGYTF. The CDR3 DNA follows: TGTGCCAGCAGTTTATGGGGGGGGACCTCTAACTATGGCTACACCTTC.

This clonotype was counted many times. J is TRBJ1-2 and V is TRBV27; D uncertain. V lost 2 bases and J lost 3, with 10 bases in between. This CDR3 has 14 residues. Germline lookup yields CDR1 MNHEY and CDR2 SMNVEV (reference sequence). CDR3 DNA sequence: TGTGCCAGCAGTTTACTGACTTCAGACTATGGCTACACCTTC. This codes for CASSLLTSDYGYTF.

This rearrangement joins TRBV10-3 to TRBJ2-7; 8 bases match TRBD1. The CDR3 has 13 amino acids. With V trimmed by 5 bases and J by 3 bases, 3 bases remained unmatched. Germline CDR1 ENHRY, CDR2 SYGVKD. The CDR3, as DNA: TGTGCCATCAGTAGGGACAGGAACTACGAGCAGTACTTC. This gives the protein CAISRDRNYEQYF.

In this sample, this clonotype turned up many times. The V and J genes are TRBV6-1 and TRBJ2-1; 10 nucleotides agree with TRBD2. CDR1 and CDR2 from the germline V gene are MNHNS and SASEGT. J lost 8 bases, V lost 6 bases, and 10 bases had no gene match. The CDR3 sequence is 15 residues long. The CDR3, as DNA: TGTGCCAGCAGCCCCCCAAGCGGGGGGGCCGATGAGCAGTTCTTC. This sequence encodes CASSPPSGGADEQFF.

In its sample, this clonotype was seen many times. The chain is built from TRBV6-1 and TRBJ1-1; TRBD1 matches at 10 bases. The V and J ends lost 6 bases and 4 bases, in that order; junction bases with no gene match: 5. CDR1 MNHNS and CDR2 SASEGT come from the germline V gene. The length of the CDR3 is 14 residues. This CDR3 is CASRYGQGGTEAFF. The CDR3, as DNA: TGTGCCAGCAGGTACGGACAGGGGGGCACTGAAGCTTTCTTT.

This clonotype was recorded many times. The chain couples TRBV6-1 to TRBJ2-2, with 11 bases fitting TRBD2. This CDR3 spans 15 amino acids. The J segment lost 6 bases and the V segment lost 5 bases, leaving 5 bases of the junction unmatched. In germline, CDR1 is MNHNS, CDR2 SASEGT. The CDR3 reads CASSYRTSGSGELFF. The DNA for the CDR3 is TGTGCCAGCAGTTACAGGACTAGCGGGTCCGGGGAGCTGTTTTTT.

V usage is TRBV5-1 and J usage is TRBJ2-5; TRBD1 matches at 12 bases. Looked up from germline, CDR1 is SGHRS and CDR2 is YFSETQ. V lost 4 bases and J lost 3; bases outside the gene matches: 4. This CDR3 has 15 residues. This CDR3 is CASSKGTGGEETQYF. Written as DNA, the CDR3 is TGCGCCAGCAGCAAAGGGACAGGGGGCGAAGAGACCCAGTACTTC.

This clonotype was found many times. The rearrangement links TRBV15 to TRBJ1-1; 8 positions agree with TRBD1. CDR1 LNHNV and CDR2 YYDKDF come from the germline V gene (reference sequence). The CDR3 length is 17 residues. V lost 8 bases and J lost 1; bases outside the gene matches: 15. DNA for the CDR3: TGTGCCACCGCGGGGACAGGACACCCTGGGGAGAACACTGAAGCTTTCTTT. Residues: CATAGTGHPGENTEAFF.

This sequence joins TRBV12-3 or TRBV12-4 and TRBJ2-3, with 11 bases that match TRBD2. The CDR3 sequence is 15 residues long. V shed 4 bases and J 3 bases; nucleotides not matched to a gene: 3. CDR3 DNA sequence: TGTGCCAGCAGTTCTAGCGGGGGGATTACAGATACGCAGTATTTT. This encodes CASSSSGGITDTQYF.

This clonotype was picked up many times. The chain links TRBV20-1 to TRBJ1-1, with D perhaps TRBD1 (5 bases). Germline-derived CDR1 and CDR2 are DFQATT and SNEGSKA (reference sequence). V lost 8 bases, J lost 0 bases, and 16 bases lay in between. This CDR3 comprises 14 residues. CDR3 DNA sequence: TGCAGTACTCGGGGGTCCCGGATGAACACTGAAGCTTTCTTT. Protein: CSTRGSRMNTEAFF.

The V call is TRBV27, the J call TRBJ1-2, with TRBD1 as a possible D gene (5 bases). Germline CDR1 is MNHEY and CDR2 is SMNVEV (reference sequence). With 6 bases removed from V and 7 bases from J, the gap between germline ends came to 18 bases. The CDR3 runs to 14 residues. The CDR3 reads CASRPPGPWGGYTF. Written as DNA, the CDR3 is TGTGCCAGCAGACCCCCGGGGCCCTGGGGTGGCTACACCTTC.

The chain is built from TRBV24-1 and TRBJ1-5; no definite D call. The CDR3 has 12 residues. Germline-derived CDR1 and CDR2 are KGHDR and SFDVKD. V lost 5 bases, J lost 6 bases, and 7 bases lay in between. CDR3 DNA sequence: TGTGCCACCAGTGCCTTCGGTCAGCCCCAGCATTTT. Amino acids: CATSAFGQPQHF.

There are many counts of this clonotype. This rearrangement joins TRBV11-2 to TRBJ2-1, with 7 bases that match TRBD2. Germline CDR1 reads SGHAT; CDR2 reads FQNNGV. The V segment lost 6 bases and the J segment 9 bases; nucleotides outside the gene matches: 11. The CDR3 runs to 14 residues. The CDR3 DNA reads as TGTGCCAGCAGGTGGGACTATGACAAGGGTGAGCAGTTCTTC. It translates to CASRWDYDKGEQFF.

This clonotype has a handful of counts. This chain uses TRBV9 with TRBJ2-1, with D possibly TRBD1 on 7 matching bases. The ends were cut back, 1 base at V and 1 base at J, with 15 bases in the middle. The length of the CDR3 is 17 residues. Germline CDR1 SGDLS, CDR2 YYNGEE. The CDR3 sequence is CASSVYQGGSSYNEQFF. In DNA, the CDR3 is TGTGCCAGCAGCGTATACCAGGGGGGATCTTCCTACAATGAGCAGTTCTTC.

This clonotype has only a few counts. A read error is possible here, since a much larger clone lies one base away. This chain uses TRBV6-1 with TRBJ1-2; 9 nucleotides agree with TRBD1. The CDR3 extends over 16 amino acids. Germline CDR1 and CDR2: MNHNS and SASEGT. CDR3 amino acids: CAGSGAGTGNNYGYTF. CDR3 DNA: TGTGCCGGCAGCGGAGCCGGGACAGGGAATAACTATGGCTACACCTTC.